The rows below give T cell receptor beta chains drawn from one sample of a study of T cell repertoires in cytomegalovirus infection. MiXCR was run by TCRdb on the reads, yielding one entry per CDR3 protein. The data contain 30,000 to 40,000 distinct CDR3 sequences, roughly half of them singletons. Which antigens these TCRs recognize remains unknown. The input for sequencing was CD8+ T cells from cultured PBMCs, taken from culture after CMV antigen stimulation. Source of these receptors: a human donor in good health (CMV status not recorded). Some clones in this sample may be carry-over from other donors' samples. The CDR3 runs from the conserved cysteine through the conserved F or W. Each record gives: D gene, J gene, clone size, V gene, CDR3 DNA, CDR3 protein. The D gene is left open where the match is weak. Not every row has a clone size; where given, it reads once, few, many or a size class.

D gene: TRBD2; J gene: TRBJ2-1; clone size: many; V gene: TRBV6-6; CDR3 DNA: TGTGCCAGCAGTTACTCAGCAGCGGGGGGCTTCTACAATGAGCAGTTCTTC; CDR3 protein: CASSYSAAGGFYNEQFF
D gene: TRBD2; J gene: TRBJ2-7; clone size: NA; V gene: TRBV7-2; CDR3 DNA: TGTGCCAGCAGCTCGGGACTAGCGGGAGTTGACGAGCAGTACTTC; CDR3 protein: CASSSGLAGVDEQYF
D gene: NA; J gene: TRBJ1-1; clone size: NA; V gene: TRBV7-2; CDR3 DNA: TGTGCCAGCAGCTTAGATTCTAGGGGCTCGAACACTGATTTTTTCTTT; CDR3 protein: CASSLDSRGSNTDFFF
D gene: NA; J gene: TRBJ2-2; clone size: few; V gene: TRBV7-3; CDR3 DNA: TGTGCCAGCAGCTTCAGAGGGGAGCTGTTTTTT; CDR3 protein: CASSFRGELFF
D gene: NA; J gene: TRBJ1-2; clone size: NA; V gene: TRBV27; CDR3 DNA: TGTGCCAGCAGCAACCCAGCCGACCCCTATGGCTACACCTTC; CDR3 protein: CASSNPADPYGYTF
D gene: TRBD1; J gene: TRBJ2-1; clone size: NA; V gene: TRBV29-1; CDR3 DNA: TGCAGCGTTTACCGGGACAGAGAGCAGTTCTTC; CDR3 protein: CSVYRDREQFF
D gene: NA; J gene: TRBJ2-3; clone size: NA; V gene: TRBV4-2; CDR3 DNA: TGTGCCAGCAGCCAAGACTTGGGCAGCTCCCACACAGATACGCAGTATTTT; CDR3 protein: CASSQDLGSSHTDTQYF
D gene: TRBD1; J gene: TRBJ2-4; clone size: NA; V gene: TRBV27; CDR3 DNA: TGTGCCAGCAGTCCAGGAGGGGACAGGGGGCCCAAAAACATTCAGTACTTC; CDR3 protein: CASSPGGDRGPKNIQYF
D gene: NA; J gene: TRBJ2-2; clone size: few; V gene: TRBV7-9; CDR3 DNA: TGTGCCAGCCTAAGGGAGGCCGGGGAGCTGTTTTTT; CDR3 protein: CASLREAGELFF
D gene: NA; J gene: TRBJ2-5; clone size: NA; V gene: TRBV6-1; CDR3 DNA: TGTGCCAGCAGTGAAGCGCGAGGGCTATTAAAGACCCAGTACTTC; CDR3 protein: CASSEARGLLKTQYF
D gene: TRBD2; J gene: TRBJ2-1; clone size: NA; V gene: TRBV27; CDR3 DNA: TGTGCCAGCAGTTTCAGCGGGGGATACAATGAGCAGTTCTTC; CDR3 protein: CASSFSGGYNEQFF